This T cell receptor (beta chain) originates from a study of T cells after yellow fever vaccination. For TCR, cDNA came from 5'RACE template switching, which added a universal primer site and UMIs. TCRdb reprocessed the 5' RACE reads via MiXCR and lists one record per CDR3 protein. The repertoire holds about 220,000 distinct CDR3 sequences, with 6% to 8% as singletons. This TCR derives from a man aged 25-45 years who received the YFV17D yellow fever vaccine. Source: CD4+ T cells sorted from PBMCs, taken on the day of the yellow fever booster vaccination.

CDR3 residues: CASSPLAGGVKSNEQFF. For the CDR3, the DNA is TGTGCCAGCAGCCCCCTAGCGGGAGGGGTCAAATCGAATGAGCAGTTCTTC. The V and J genes are TRBV14 and TRBJ2-1; 12 bases line up with TRBD2. Germline CDR1 is SGHDN and CDR2 is FVKESK. The J segment lost 7 bases and the V segment lost 4 bases, leaving 11 bases of the junction unmatched. CDR3 size: 17 residues.